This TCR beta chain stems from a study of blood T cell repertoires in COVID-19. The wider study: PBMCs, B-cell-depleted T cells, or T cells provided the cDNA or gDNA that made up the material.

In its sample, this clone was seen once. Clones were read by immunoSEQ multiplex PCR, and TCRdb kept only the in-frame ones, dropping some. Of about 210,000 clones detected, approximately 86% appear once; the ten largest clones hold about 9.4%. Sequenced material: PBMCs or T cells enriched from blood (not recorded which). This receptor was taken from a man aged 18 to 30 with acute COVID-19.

CDR3 region: CASSLSLDLYEQYF. The CDR3 region has the DNA TGTGCCAGCAGTTTATCGTTAGATCTCTACGAGCAGTACTTC. V and J are TRBV27 and TRBJ2-7; D unresolved. Trimming took 0 bases from V and 3 from J, leaving 9 bases between them. Germline loops: CDR1 MNHEY, CDR2 SMNVEV (reference sequence). The CDR3 contains 14 residues.